The entry that follows covers one T cell receptor (beta chain) sequence. Its antigen is unknown. The record originates from a study of response to subunit inactivated influenza vaccine. The study, taken as a whole, reports: Authors suggested seasonal influenza vaccinations each recruit few new T cells.

Each CDR3 protein is one row after TCRdb ran MiXCR on the RT-PCR reads. Of roughly 630,000 distinct CDR3 sequences listed, around 15% were seen once; the top ten hold less than 8.5%. This CDR3 region has 12 residues. Trimming left V 2 bases short and J 7 bases short, with 6 bases between. The TCR comes from a middle-aged man who received an inactivated influenza vaccine. Sequencing used PBMCs from blood, obtained around 15 days before vaccination. The V and J genes are TRBV12-3 or TRBV12-4 and TRBJ2-1; D unclear. CDR3 coding DNA: TGTGCCAGCAGTTTAAGGCCTAATGAGCAGTTCTTC. It specifies CASSLRPNEQFF.